One sample yielded the 10 T cell receptor beta chains listed below, sequenced in a study of CD8 T cells in Susac syndrome (dated by TCRdb to between 2018 and 2021). The library was built by means of the immunoSEQ multiplex PCR assay. RNA was extracted using the RNeasy kit, and roughly 0.5 to 1 microgram was reverse transcribed with random hexamers. TCRdb's own reprocessing of the public reads used fastp at Q25 and MiXCR and kept productive beta chains. For every CDR3 protein sequence, its rows merge into one entry that carries the most common genes and DNA. Within this sample are roughly 140,000 distinct CDR3 sequences, with 85% to 95% of them counted one time only. The ten largest account for about 0.16% of the sample. The sample was CD4+ T cells from PBMCs. The receptors here all came from a human donor with Susac syndrome.

The chain links TRBV25-1 to TRBJ2-7; D unclear. In germline, CDR1 is MGHDK, CDR2 SYGVNS. The CDR3 totals 14 residues. V was clipped by 3 bases and J by 1 base, with 10 bases between them. The CDR3 reads CASSEFGGSYEQYF. The CDR3 DNA sequence: TGTGCCAGCAGTGAGTTCGGTGGTTCCTACGAGCAGTACTTC.

This clonotype was seen only once. The V call is TRBV5-4, the J call TRBJ2-5; weak D call: TRBD1 (5 bases). In germline, CDR1 is SGHNT, CDR2 YYREEE (reference sequence). Between the trimmed V and J ends, which lost 0 bases and 1 base, there was a span of 13 bases. This CDR3 has 16 residues. CDR3: CASSLGGAGIQETQYF. In DNA, the CDR3 is TGTGCCAGCAGCTTGGGGGGCGCAGGGATCCAAGAGACCCAGTACTTC.

The CDR3 nucleotides read TGTGCCACCAGTGGTCGGGGGGCGGATCAGCCCCAGCATTTT. It yields the protein CATSGRGADQPQHF. The genes are TRBV24-1 and TRBJ1-5; TRBD1 is a possible D gene (6 bases). V was trimmed by 5 bases and J by 5 bases, leaving 12 bases between them. Germline CDR1 is KGHDR and CDR2 is SFDVKD. The CDR3 covers 14 residues.

J is TRBJ1-6 and V is TRBV7-8, with a possible D match to TRBD1 (6 bases). Germline assignment: CDR1 SGHVS and CDR2 FQNEAQ. Trimming pared 2 bases from V and 10 bases from J, leaving 21 bases between. The CDR3 extends over 17 amino acids. The CDR3 protein is CASSLSTGQFRGSPLHF. CDR3 DNA: TGTGCCAGCAGCTTATCAACAGGGCAGTTCCGGGGATCACCCCTCCACTTT. The full variable domain, rest sourced from reference TRBV7-8 and TRBJ1-6, is GAGVSQSPRYKVAKRGQDVALRCDPISGHVSLFWYQQALGQGPEFLTYFQNEAQLDKSGLPSDRFFAERPEGSVSTLKIQRTQQEDSAVYLCASSLSTGQFRGSPLHFGNGTRLTVT.

This chain links TRBV23-1 with TRBJ2-7; perhaps TRBD1 as D (6 bases). TRBV23-1 is designated an ORF whose function remains uncertain. The CDR3 has 15 residues. Trimming removed 2 bases from V and 0 bases from J, with 11 bases in between. Here the CDR3 DNA reads TGCGCCAGCAGTCAAACACAGGGATCCTCCTACGAGCAGTACTTC. It specifies CASSQTQGSSYEQYF.

This chain joins TRBV6-5 and TRBJ2-7, with TRBD1 as a possible D gene (5 bases). This CDR3 comprises 15 residues. Germline V CDR1 and CDR2: MNHEY, SVGAGI. Trimming took off 6 bases at V and 2 bases at J, with 17 bases between the two ends. In nucleotides, the CDR3 is TGTGCCAGCAGCAGGGTTGGTCCTAGGGCCTACGAGCAGTACTTC. Translated: CASSRVGPRAYEQYF.

The J gene is TRBJ1-6, the V gene TRBV12-3 or TRBV12-4, with TRBD1 identical over 10 bases. This CDR3 is 14 amino acids long. V lost 5 bases and J lost 10; bases outside the gene matches: 5. The CDR3 sequence is CASSRQGAKSPLHF. As DNA, the CDR3 is TGTGCCAGCAGTCGACAGGGGGCAAAGTCACCCCTCCACTTT.

The chain links TRBV7-2 to TRBJ2-2; no definite D call. Trimming left V 5 bases short and J 10 bases short, with 17 bases between. Germline values: CDR1 SGHTA, CDR2 FQGNSA. CDR3 size: 14 residues. CDR3 region: CASSIGRQKEELFF. Written as DNA, the CDR3 is TGTGCCAGCAGCATCGGGCGACAAAAGGAGGAGCTGTTTTTT.

The chain is built from TRBV15 and TRBJ2-7; TRBD1 is a possible D gene (5 bases). The CDR3 is 14 residues long. Trimming removed 1 base from V and 3 bases from J, with 10 bases in between. Germline CDR1 reads LNHNV; CDR2 reads YYDKDF (reference sequence). CDR3 in amino acids: CATSRGQSDYEQYF. The CDR3 DNA reads as TGTGCCACCAGCAGAGGACAGTCAGACTACGAGCAGTACTTC.

This clonotype was found once. V gene TRBV20-1 combines with J gene TRBJ2-1, with D hard to call. The V end was cut by 5 bases, the J end by 7 bases, with 18 bases between. Germline values: CDR1 DFQATT, CDR2 SNEGSKA (reference sequence). This CDR3 contains 14 residues. Written as DNA, the CDR3 is TGCAGTGCTGAAACGGGTAACTTGGGGAATGAGCAGTTCTTC. The encoded protein is CSAETGNLGNEQFF.